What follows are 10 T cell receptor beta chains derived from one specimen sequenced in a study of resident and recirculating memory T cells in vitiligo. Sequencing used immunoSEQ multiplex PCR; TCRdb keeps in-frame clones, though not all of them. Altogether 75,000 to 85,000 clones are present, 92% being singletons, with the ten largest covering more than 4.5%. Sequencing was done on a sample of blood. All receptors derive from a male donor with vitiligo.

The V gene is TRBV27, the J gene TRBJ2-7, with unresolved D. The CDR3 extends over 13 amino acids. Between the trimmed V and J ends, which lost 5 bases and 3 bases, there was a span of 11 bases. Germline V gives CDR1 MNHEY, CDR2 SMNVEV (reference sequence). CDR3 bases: TGTGCCAGCAGTCGTTCCCTCGGCTACGAGCAGTACTTC. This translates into CASSRSLGYEQYF.

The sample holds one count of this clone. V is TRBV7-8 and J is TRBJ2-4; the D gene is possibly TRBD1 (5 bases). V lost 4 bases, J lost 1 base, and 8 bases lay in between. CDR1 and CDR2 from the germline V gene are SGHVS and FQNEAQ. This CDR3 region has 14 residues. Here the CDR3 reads CASSSGMAKNIQYF. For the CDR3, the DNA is TGTGCCAGCAGCTCAGGGATGGCCAAAAACATTCAGTACTTC.

CDR3: CASSLAAGGNQPQHF. CDR3 coding DNA: TGTGCCAGCAGCTTAGCGGCAGGGGGAAATCAGCCCCAGCATTTT. The rearrangement uses TRBV7-2 and TRBJ1-5; 7 nucleotides agree with TRBD1. Germline V CDR1 and CDR2: SGHTA, FQGNSA. The V segment lost 0 bases and the J segment 4 bases; nucleotides outside the gene matches: 3. This CDR3 is built from 15 residues.

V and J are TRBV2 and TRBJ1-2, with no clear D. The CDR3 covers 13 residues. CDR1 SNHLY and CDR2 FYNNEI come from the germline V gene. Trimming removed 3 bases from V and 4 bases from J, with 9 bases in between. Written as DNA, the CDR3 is TGTGCCAGCAGTGAGTACAGCTCCTATGGCTACACCTTC. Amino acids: CASSEYSSYGYTF.

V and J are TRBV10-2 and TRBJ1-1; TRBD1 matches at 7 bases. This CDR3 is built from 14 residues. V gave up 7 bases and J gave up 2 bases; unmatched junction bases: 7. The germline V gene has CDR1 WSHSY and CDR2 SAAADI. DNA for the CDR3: TGCGCCAGCACCGAGGACAGGAGCAACACTGAAGCTTTCTTT. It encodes CASTEDRSNTEAFF.

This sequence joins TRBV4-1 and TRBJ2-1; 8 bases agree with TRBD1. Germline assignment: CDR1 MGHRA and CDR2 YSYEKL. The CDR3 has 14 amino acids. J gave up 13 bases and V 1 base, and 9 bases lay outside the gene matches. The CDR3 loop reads CASSQVESGGEQFF. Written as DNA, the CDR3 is TGCGCCAGCAGCCAAGTGGAGTCAGGGGGCGAACAGTTCTTC.

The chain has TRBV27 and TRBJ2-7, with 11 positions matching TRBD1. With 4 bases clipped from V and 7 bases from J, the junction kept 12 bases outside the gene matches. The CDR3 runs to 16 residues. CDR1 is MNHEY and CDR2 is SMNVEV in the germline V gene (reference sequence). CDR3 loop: CASSSAPGQGVGEQYF. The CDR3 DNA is TGTGCCAGCAGTTCCGCCCCGGGACAGGGGGTGGGAGAGCAGTACTTC.

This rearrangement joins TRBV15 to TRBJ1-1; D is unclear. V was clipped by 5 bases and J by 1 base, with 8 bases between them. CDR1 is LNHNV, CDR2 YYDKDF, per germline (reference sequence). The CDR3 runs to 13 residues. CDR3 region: CATSPRQNTEAFF. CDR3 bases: TGTGCCACCAGCCCCCGACAGAACACTGAAGCTTTCTTT.

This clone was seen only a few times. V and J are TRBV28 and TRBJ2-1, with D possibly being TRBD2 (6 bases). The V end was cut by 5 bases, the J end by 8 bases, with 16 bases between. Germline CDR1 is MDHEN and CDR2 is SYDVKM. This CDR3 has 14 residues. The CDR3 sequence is CASSPPSEGHEQFF. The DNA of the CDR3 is TGTGCCAGCAGTCCCCCTAGCGAGGGCCATGAGCAGTTCTTC.

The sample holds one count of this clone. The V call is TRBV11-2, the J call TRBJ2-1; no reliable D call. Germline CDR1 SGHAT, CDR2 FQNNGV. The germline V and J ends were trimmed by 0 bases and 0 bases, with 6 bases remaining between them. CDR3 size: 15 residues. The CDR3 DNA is TGTGCCAGCAGCTTAGAGCGGAGCTCCTACAATGAGCAGTTCTTC. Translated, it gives CASSLERSSYNEQFF.